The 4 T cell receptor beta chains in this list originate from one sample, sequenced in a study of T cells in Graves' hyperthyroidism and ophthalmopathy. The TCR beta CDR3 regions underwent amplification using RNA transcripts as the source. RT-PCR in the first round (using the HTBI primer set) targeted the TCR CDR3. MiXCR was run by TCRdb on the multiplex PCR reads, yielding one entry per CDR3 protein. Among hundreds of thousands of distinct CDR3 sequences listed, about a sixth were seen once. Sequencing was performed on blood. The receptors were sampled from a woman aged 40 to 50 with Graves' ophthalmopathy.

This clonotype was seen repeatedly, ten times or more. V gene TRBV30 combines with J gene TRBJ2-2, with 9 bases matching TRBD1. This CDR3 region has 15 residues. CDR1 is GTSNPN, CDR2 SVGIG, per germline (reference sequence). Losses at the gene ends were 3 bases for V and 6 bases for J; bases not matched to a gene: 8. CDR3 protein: CAWRGGTGMAGELFF. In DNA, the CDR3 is TGTGCCTGGAGAGGGGGGACAGGGATGGCCGGGGAGCTGTTTTTT.

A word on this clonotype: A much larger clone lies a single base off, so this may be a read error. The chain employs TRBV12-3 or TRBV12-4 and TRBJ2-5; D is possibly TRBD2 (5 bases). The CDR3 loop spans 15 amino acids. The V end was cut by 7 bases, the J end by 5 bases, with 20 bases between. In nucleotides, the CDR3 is TGTGCCAGCACTCTTAGGAGGTTGGGCGTGGAGACCCAGTACTTC. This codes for CASTLRRLGVETQYF.

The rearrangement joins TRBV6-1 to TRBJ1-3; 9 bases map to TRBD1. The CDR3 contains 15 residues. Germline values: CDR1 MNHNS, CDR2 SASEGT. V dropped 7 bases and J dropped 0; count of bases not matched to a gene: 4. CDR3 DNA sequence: TGTGCCAGCATGACAGGGGGGAGCTCTGGAAACACCATATATTTT. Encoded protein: CASMTGGSSGNTIYF.

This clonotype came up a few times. This chain's CDR3 is CASSPEGGPGEKLFF. CDR3 in DNA: TGCGCCAGCAGCCCGGAGGGGGGGCCGGGTGAAAAACTGTTTTTT. The chain is built from TRBV5-1 and TRBJ1-4; a possible D gene is TRBD1 (6 bases). The CDR3 is made up of 15 amino acids. V shed 4 bases and J shed 7 bases, with 17 bases lying between them. The V gene's germline CDR1 is SGHRS and CDR2 YFSETQ.